This T cell receptor (beta chain) was sequenced for a study of CD8 T cells in ankylosing spondylitis. Via MiXCR, TCRdb re-called the 5' RACE reads, giving one row per CDR3 protein. The repertoire holds 200,000 to 300,000 distinct CDR3 sequences, with over 9.5% as singletons. CDR3 length: 17 residues. The V and J ends lost 5 bases and 4 bases, in that order; junction bases with no gene match: 6. CDR1 SGHNT and CDR2 YENEEA come from the germline V gene. This clonotype was found a few times. The TCR sequence derives from a male donor with ankylosing spondylitis or in good health (not recorded which). This chain connects TRBV11-3 to TRBJ2-1; TRBD2 matches 15 bases. The material sequenced was blood, either unsorted or a sorted T cell fraction (not recorded which). The CDR3 region is CASSPGTSGGKYNEQFF. CDR3 nucleotide sequence: TGTGCCAGCAGCCCGGGGACTAGCGGGGGGAAATACAATGAGCAGTTCTTC.